These T cell receptor beta chains were read from a single sample in a study of T cell responses to AZD1222 COVID-19 vaccine. Only in-frame clones appear in the TCRdb table, and some are missing; sequencing was by immunoSEQ multiplex PCR. This table holds 110,000 to 150,000 clones, 70% to 90% found once. The sequencing here drew on peripheral blood, taken on day 0 of AZD1222 vaccination. The source is an adult in good health. Both conserved end residues are part of each CDR3. A D gene is named only where the DNA matches it firmly. Clone size appears in some rows only: once, few, many, or a class for an expanded clone.

D gene	clone size	V gene	J gene	CDR3 DNA	CDR3 protein
-	-	TRBV11-3	TRBJ2-1	TGTGCCAGCAGCTTAGACAGGGGCCCCTACAATGAGCAGTTCTTC	CASSLDRGPYNEQFF
TRBD2	-	TRBV6-6	TRBJ2-7	TGTGCCAGCAGTCTCTCCAGACTTAGCGGGGGTGATGACGAGCAGTACTTC	CASSLSRLSGGDDEQYF
TRBD1	-	TRBV6-5	TRBJ1-2	TGTGCCAGCAGTCAGGACAGGGAGATCTATGGCTACACCTTC	CASSQDREIYGYTF
-	once	TRBV6-5	TRBJ2-1	TGTGCCAGTTCAGGGTCGAGCTCCTACAATGAGCAGTTCTTC	CASSGSSSYNEQFF
-	once	TRBV30	TRBJ2-3	TGTGCCTGGAGTGTACGAGATACGCAGTATTTT	CAWSVRDTQYF
-	-	TRBV5-1	TRBJ1-2	TGCGCCAGCAGCTTGGCCGCAGGGGAAAATGGCTACACCTTC	CASSLAAGENGYTF
TRBD1	-	TRBV9	TRBJ2-5	TGTGCCAGCAGCGTAGATACAGGGGAATACCAAGAGACCCAGTACTTC	CASSVDTGEYQETQYF
-	-	TRBV11-2	TRBJ1-5	TGTGCCAGCAGCGAGTGGGGCAATCAGCCCCAGCATTTT	CASSEWGNQPQHF
-	-	TRBV7-8	TRBJ1-2	TGTGCCAGCAGCTTATTGGGCCTAGGACTATGGGGCTACACCTTC	CASSLLGLGLWGYTF
-	-	TRBV5-4	TRBJ2-7	TGTGCCAGCAGCTTGGGCAGGGGTCACTCCTACGAGCAGTACTTC	CASSLGRGHSYEQYF
-	-	TRBV2	TRBJ1-5	TGTGCCAGCAGTGAATCGTTACCCCCTCTACAGGGAAGCAATCAGCCCCAGCATTTT	CASSESLPPLQGSNQPQHF
-	-	TRBV10-3	TRBJ1-5	TGTGCCACGTCAGGGGCAGGACAGCCCCAGCATTTT	CATSGAGQPQHF
TRBD1	-	TRBV10-3	TRBJ2-3	TGTGCCACCCTACAGGGGATGTTGGGCACAGATACGCAGTATTTT	CATLQGMLGTDTQYF
TRBD1	-	TRBV4-1	TRBJ1-5	TGCGCCAGCAGCCAAGGGGTCATGACAGGGAAAGGCCAGCCCCAGCATTTT	CASSQGVMTGKGQPQHF
-	-	TRBV15	TRBJ1-2	TGTGCCACCAGCAGGGACAGTTATGGCTACACCTTC	CATSRDSYGYTF
TRBD1	-	TRBV30	TRBJ2-4	TGTGCCTGGGACGCCCCCGGGACAGGGATTCACATTCAGTACTTC	CAWDAPGTGIHIQYF
TRBD1	-	TRBV10-3	TRBJ1-2	TGTGCCATCAGTGATCTACAGGGGGCCTATGGCTACACCTTC	CAISDLQGAYGYTF
-	-	TRBV19	TRBJ1-5	TGTGCCAGTAGTATATTTCTTCCTCAGCCCCAGCATTTT	CASSIFLPQPQHF
TRBD1	-	TRBV28	TRBJ1-1	TGTGCCAGCAGTTACGGGACAGGCGCTATAGGCACTGAAGCTTTCTTT	CASSYGTGAIGTEAFF
TRBD2	-	TRBV4-1	TRBJ2-3	TGCGCCAGCAGCCATGGGACTAGCGGGAGTTTGACAGATACGCAGTATTTT	CASSHGTSGSLTDTQYF
-	-	TRBV4-1	TRBJ2-5	TGCGCCAGCAGCCAAGAAGGAGGACCGTTTGGAGGGGAGACCCAGTACTTC	CASSQEGGPFGGETQYF
-	-	TRBV11-2	TRBJ1-4	TGTGCCAGCAGCTTATGGCCCCGGGGGGTTAATGAAAAACTGTTTTTT	CASSLWPRGVNEKLFF
-	-	TRBV5-6	TRBJ2-2	TGTGCCAGCAGCTTCCTCGACGGAGCGAACACCGGGGAGCTGTTTTTT	CASSFLDGANTGELFF
-	-	TRBV7-8	TRBJ2-1	TGTGCCAGCAGCCCCCGGGACCTCGGGGACAATGAGCAGTTCTTC	CASSPRDLGDNEQFF
TRBD1	-	TRBV28	TRBJ1-2	TGTGCCAGCAGTCCCGGGACAGGGGCCTATGGCTACACCTTC	CASSPGTGAYGYTF
TRBD1	few	TRBV30	TRBJ1-1	TGTGCCTGGAGTGGACAGGGGAACACTGAAGCTTTCTTT	CAWSGQGNTEAFF
TRBD1	-	TRBV6-1	TRBJ1-4	TGTGCCAGCAGTCCCGGGACAGGGGTCGGGGAAAAACTGTTTTTT	CASSPGTGVGEKLFF
TRBD1	once	TRBV27	TRBJ2-5	TGTGCCAGCAGGGCTGGACAGGGGGCGAAGACCCAGTACTTC	CASRAGQGAKTQYF
-	few	TRBV10-3	TRBJ2-3	TGTGCCATCGGGGGGAGCACAGATACGCAGTATTTT	CAIGGSTDTQYF
-	-	TRBV5-1	TRBJ1-2	TGCGCCAGCAGCTGGGGGGAGAGGTCGGATGGCTACACCTTC	CASSWGERSDGYTF
TRBD2	-	TRBV2	TRBJ2-3	TGTGCCAGCAGTGAAAGGCCTAGCGGGGGTCCCGCGGATACGCAGTATTTT	CASSERPSGGPADTQYF
-	-	TRBV30	TRBJ2-7	TGTGCCTGGAGTGTAGGGCGGGGAAACTACGAGCAGTACTTC	CAWSVGRGNYEQYF
TRBD2	once	TRBV7-9	TRBJ2-7	TGTGCCAGCAGCCCTCGGACTAGCGGGTACGAGCAGTACTTC	CASSPRTSGYEQYF
-	-	TRBV19	TRBJ1-1	TGTGCCAGTAGACCAAGAGTGAATACTGAAGCTTTCTTT	CASRPRVNTEAFF
TRBD1	-	TRBV5-6	TRBJ2-1	TGTGCCAGCAGCTTCTGGGACAGGGGTGGCAATGAGCAGTTCTTC	CASSFWDRGGNEQFF
-	once	TRBV12-3/TRBV12-4	TRBJ1-1	TGTGCCAGCAGTCCCCATGTGAACACTGAAGCTTTCTTT	CASSPHVNTEAFF
TRBD1	-	TRBV29-1	TRBJ2-5	TGCAGCGACAGGACAGGGTGGGAGACCCAGTACTTC	CSDRTGWETQYF
-	-	TRBV6-2/TRBV6-3	TRBJ1-1	TGTGCCAGCAGTTACGTGAGGGGCACTGAAGCTTTCTTT	CASSYVRGTEAFF
-	once	TRBV14	TRBJ2-1	TGTGCCAGCAGCCACGATCGATTGGGGTTTTTCTTC	CASSHDRLGFFF
-	-	TRBV30	TRBJ1-2	TGTGCCTGGAGTAGCGGGCAGAACTATGGCTACACCTTC	CAWSSGQNYGYTF
TRBD2	-	TRBV18	TRBJ2-1	TGTGCCAGCTCACCCCTAGCGGGGGCCTACAATGAGCAGTTCTTC	CASSPLAGAYNEQFF
TRBD2	-	TRBV11-2	TRBJ2-5	TGTGCCAGCAGCTTACTTCCTCCGGGGAGACTAGCGGAAGAGACCCAGTACTTC	CASSLLPPGRLAEETQYF
TRBD2	-	TRBV18	TRBJ2-5	TGTGCCAGCTCACCACTAGCGGGGGGTCAAGAGACCCAGTACTTC	CASSPLAGGQETQYF
TRBD2	-	TRBV19	TRBJ2-3	TGTGCCAGTAGTAAAACTAGCGGGAGGTCCACAGATACGCAGTATTTT	CASSKTSGRSTDTQYF
-	-	TRBV5-1	TRBJ1-2	TGCGCCAGCAGCTTGAGTCCCGGGGCCACCTATGGCTACACCTTC	CASSLSPGATYGYTF
-	-	TRBV11-2	TRBJ1-2	TGTGCCAGCAACACTCACAGGGACGACTATGGCTACACCTTC	CASNTHRDDYGYTF
-	-	TRBV30	TRBJ2-1	TGTGCCTGGAGTGGGGGCGGGACGACCTACAATGAGCAGTTCTTC	CAWSGGGTTYNEQFF
-	-	TRBV3-1/TRBV3-2	TRBJ2-7	TGTGCCAGCAGCCAAGCCCCACAGGACTCCTACGAGCAGTACTTC	CASSQAPQDSYEQYF
-	once	TRBV30	TRBJ2-5	TGTGCCTGGAGTGTCAGGGAATGGGTGGGGACCCAGTACTTC	CAWSVREWVGTQYF
TRBD2	-	TRBV27	TRBJ2-1	TGTGCCAGCGGGCTCCTAGCGGGAGAGCAGTTCTTC	CASGLLAGEQFF
-	-	TRBV7-9	TRBJ1-5	TGTGCCAGCAGCTTAGGGTTGGGGACGGCGGACAATCAGCCCCAGCATTTT	CASSLGLGTADNQPQHF